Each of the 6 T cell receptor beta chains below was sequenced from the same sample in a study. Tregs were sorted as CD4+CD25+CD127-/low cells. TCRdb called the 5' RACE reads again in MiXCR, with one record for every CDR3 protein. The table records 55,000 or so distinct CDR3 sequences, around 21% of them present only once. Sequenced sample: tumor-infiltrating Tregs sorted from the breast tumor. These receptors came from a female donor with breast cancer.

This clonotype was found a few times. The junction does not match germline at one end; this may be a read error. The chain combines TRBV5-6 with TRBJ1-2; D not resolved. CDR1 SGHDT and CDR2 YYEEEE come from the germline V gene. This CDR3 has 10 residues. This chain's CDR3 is CASSLALRAF. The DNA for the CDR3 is TGTGCCAGCAGCTTGGCCTTACGGGCCTTC.

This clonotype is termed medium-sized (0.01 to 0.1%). The CDR3 coding sequence is TGCAGTGCTGTGAGGGGGCCGGGAACTGAAGCTTTCTTT. The encoded protein is CSAVRGPGTEAFF. V is TRBV20-1 and J is TRBJ1-1, with 7 bases lining up with TRBD1. V shed 5 bases and J 5 bases; nucleotides not matched to a gene: 8. Germline V lookup: CDR1 DFQATT, CDR2 SNEGSKA (reference sequence). This CDR3 spans 13 amino acids.

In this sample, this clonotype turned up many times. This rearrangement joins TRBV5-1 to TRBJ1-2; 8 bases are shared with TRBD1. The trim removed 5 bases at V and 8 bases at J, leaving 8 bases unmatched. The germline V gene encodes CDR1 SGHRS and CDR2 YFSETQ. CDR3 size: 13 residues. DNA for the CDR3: TGCGCCAGCAGGGACAGGGAGGGTGCAGGCTACACCTTC. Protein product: CASRDREGAGYTF.

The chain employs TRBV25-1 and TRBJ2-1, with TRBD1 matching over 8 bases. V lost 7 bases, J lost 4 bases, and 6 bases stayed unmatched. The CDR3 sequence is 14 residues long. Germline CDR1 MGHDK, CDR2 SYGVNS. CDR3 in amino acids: CASKSDRAYNEQFF. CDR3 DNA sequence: TGTGCCAGCAAGTCGGACAGGGCGTACAATGAGCAGTTCTTC.

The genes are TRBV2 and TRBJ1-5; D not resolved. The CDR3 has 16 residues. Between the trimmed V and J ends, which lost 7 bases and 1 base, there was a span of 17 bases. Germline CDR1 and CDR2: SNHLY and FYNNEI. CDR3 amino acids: CASKRRAGSSNQPQHF. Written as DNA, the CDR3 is TGTGCCAGCAAAAGAAGGGCAGGATCGAGCAATCAGCCCCAGCATTTT. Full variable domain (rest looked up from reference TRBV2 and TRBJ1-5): EPEVTQTPSHQVTQMGQEVILRCVPISNHLYFYWYRQILGQKVEFLVSFYNNEISEKSEIFDDQFSVERPDGSNFTLKIRSTKLEDSAMYFCASKRRAGSSNQPQHFGDGTRLSIL.

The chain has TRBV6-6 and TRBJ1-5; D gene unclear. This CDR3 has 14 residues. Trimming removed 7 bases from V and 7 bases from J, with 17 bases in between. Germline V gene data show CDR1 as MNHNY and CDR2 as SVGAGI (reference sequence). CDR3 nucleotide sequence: TGTGCCAGCACTACCTCCGGGGTGAGGCAGCCCCAGCATTTT. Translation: CASTTSGVRQPQHF.